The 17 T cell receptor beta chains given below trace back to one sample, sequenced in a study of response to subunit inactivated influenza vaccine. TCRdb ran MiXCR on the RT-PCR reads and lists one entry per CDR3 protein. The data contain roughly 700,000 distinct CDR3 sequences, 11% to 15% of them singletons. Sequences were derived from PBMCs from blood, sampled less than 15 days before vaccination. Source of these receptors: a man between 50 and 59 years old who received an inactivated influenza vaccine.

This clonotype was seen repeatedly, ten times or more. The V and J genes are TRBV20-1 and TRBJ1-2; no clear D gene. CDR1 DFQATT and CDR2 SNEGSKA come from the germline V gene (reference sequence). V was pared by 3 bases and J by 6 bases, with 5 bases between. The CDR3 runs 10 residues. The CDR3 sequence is CSASQDGYTF. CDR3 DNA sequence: TGCAGTGCTAGTCAAGATGGCTACACCTTC.

CDR3 sequence: CASSPGQHMNTEAFF. In nucleotides, the CDR3 is TGCGCCAGCAGCCCGGGACAGCACATGAACACTGAAGCTTTCTTT. The chain recombines TRBV5-1 with TRBJ1-1, with 7 bases fitting TRBD1. The junction had 6 bases not matched to a gene; V was cut back by 4 bases and J by 0 bases. The CDR3 spans 15 residues. CDR1 and CDR2 (germline): SGHRS, YFSETQ.

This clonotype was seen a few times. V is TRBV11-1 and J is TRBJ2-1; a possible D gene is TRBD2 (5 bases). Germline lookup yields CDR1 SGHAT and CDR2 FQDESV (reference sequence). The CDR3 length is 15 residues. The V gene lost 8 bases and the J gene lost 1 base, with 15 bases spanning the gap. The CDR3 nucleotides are TGTGCCAGCTCGCGCGCATCGGGGTCCTACAATGAGCAGTTCTTC. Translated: CASSRASGSYNEQFF.

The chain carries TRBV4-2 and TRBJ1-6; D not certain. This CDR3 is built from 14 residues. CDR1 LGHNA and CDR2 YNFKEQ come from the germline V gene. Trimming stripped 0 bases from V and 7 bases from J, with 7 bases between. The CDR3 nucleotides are TGTGCCAGCAGCCAAGATCCTGGGAATTCACCCCTCCACTTT. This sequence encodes CASSQDPGNSPLHF.

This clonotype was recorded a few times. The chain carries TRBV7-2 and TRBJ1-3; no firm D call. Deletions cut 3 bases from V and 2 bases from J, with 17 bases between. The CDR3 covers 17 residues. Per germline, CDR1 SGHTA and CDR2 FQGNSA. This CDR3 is CASSFSAGVGAGNTIYF. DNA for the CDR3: TGTGCCAGCAGCTTTTCTGCGGGCGTGGGTGCTGGAAACACCATATATTTT.

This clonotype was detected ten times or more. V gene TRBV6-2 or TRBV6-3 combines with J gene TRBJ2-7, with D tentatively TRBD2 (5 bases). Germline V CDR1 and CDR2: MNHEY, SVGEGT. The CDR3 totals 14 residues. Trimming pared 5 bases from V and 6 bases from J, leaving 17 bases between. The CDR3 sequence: CASSGGILRGEQYF. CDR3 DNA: TGTGCCAGCAGTGGCGGAATCTTACGGGGCGAGCAGTACTTC.

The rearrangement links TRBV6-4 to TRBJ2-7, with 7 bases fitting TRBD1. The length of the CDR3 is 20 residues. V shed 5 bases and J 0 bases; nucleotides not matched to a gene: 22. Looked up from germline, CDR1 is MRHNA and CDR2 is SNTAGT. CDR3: CASSRRPRDSAIRHSYEQYF. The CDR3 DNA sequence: TGTGCCAGCAGTCGACGACCCCGGGACAGCGCAATAAGACACTCCTACGAGCAGTACTTC.

CDR3 coding DNA: TGTGCCACCAGCTCTAGACGGGTTCATGAGCAGTTCTTC. Its translation is CATSSRRVHEQFF. The chain joins TRBV15 to TRBJ2-1, with D unclear. V was shortened by 5 bases and J by 8 bases, with 13 bases between the two germline ends. The germline V gene encodes CDR1 LNHNV and CDR2 YYDKDF (reference sequence). There are 13 residues in the CDR3.

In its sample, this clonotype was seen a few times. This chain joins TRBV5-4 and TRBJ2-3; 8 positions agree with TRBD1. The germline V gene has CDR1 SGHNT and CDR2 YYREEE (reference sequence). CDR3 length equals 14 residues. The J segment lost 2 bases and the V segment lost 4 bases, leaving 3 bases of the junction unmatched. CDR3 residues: CASSTDRATDTQYF. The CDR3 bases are TGTGCCAGCAGCACGGACAGGGCCACAGATACGCAGTATTTT.

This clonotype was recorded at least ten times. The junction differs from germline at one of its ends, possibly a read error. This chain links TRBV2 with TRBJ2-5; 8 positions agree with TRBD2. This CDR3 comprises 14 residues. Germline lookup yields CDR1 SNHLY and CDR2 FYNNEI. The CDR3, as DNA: TGCGCCAGCAATCTAGCGGGCGGCCAAGAGACCCAGTACTTC. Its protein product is CASNLAGGQETQYF. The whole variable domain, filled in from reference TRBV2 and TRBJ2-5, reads EPEVTQTPSHQVTQMGQEVILRCVPISNHLYFYWYRQILGQKVEFLVSFYNNEISEKSEIFDDQFSVERPDGSNFTLKIRSTKLEDSAMYFCASNLAGGQETQYFGPGTRLLVL.

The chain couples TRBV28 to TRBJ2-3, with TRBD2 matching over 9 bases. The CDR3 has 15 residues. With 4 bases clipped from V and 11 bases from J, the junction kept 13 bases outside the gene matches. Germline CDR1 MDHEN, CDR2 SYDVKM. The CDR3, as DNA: TGTGCCAGCAGTTCCGGCAATTTAGCGGGGGCCGGGCAGTATTTT. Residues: CASSSGNLAGAGQYF.

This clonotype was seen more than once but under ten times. The CDR3 DNA reads as TGCAGCGTTCGGGGGGGGGGCTACACCTTC. As protein: CSVRGGGYTF. The V and J genes are TRBV29-1 and TRBJ1-2; D may be TRBD1 (5 bases). V lost 5 bases and J lost 8, with 9 bases in between. The CDR3 sequence is 10 residues long. Germline V CDR1 and CDR2: SQVTM, ANQGSEA.

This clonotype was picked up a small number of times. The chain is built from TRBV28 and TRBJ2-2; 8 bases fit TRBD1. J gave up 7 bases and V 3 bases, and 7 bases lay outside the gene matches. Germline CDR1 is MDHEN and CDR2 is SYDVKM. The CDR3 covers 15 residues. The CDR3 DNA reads TGTGCCAGCAGTTTCTATACAGGGGGTAACGGGGAGCTGTTTTTT. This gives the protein CASSFYTGGNGELFF.

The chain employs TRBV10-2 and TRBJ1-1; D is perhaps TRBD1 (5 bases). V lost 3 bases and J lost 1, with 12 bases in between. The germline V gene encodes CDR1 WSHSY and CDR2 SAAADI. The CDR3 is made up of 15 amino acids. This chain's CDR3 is CASSERRGKNTEAFF. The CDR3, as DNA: TGCGCCAGCAGTGAAAGGAGGGGAAAGAACACTGAAGCTTTCTTT.

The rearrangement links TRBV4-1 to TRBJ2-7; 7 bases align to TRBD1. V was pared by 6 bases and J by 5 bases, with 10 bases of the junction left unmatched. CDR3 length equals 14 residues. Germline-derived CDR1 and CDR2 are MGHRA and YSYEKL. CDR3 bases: TGCGCCAGCAGTATTACAACAGGGGCCAACGAGCAGTACTTC. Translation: CASSITTGANEQYF.

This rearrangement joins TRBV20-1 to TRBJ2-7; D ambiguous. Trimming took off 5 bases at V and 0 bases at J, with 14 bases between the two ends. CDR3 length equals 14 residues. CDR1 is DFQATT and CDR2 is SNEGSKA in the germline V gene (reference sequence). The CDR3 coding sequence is TGCAGTGCTCCTCCGACAACAAACTCCTACGAGCAGTACTTC. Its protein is CSAPPTTNSYEQYF.

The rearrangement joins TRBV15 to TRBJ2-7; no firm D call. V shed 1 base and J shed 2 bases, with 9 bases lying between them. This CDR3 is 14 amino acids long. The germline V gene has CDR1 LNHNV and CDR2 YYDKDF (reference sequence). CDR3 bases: TGTGCCACCAGCAGAGGACCCCCTACCTACGAGCAGTACTTC. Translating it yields CATSRGPPTYEQYF.